This T cell receptor beta chain was observed in a study of shared clonotypes between healthy human individuals. Background on the study: Serving as donors were two women and three men, whose ages spanned 18 to 49.

Libraries were prepared by immunoSEQ multiplex PCR; TCRdb keeps only in-frame clonotypes and omits some of them. The table has about 770,000 clones, approximately 72% seen once. Germline lookup yields CDR1 SGHAT and CDR2 FQDESV (reference sequence). The CDR3 is made up of 17 amino acids. V was shortened by 2 bases and J by 3 bases, with 16 bases between the two germline ends. Donors were Caucasian adults residing in Nashville, Tennessee, USA. Sequenced: memory CD4+ T cells sorted from blood. Subset in this sample: CD45RA-negative fraction. The receptor was derived from a woman aged 25 to 45 in good health. This sequence joins TRBV11-1 and TRBJ2-2; D is possibly TRBD2 (6 bases). The CDR3, as DNA: TGTGCCAGCAGCTTATGGGGGGAGTCCGCGGACACCGGGGAGCTGTTTTTT. Its protein product is CASSLWGESADTGELFF.